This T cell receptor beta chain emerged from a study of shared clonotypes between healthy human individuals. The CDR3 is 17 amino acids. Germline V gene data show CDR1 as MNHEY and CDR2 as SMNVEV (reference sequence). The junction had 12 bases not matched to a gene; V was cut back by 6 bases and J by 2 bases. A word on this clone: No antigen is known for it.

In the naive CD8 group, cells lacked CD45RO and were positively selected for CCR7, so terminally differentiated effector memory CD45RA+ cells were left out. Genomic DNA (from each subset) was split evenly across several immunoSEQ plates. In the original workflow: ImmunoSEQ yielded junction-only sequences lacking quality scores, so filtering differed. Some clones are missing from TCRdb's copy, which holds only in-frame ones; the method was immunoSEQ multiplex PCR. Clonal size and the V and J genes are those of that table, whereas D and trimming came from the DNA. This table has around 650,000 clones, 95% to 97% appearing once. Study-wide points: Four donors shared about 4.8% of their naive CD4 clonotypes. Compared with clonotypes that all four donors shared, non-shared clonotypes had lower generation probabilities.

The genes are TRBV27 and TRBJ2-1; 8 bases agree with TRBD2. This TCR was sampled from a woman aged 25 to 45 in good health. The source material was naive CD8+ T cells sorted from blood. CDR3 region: CASSMGVAGIAYNEQFF. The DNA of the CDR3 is TGTGCCAGCAGCATGGGGGTAGCGGGGATCGCCTACAATGAGCAGTTCTTC.